This TCR beta chain stems from a study of CD8+CD57+ T cells in acquired aplastic anemia. Study as a whole: Recorded DNA amounts for sorted CD4+ and CD8+ cells had an average of around 3.4 ug.

On this clonotype: What it binds is not known.

Study-level points and caveats: Found in both controls and patients were around 29 CD8+ CDR3 sequences. The study found no significant CD8+ Simpson's diversity difference between patients and controls.

Investigators profiled TCR beta VDJ and CDR3 from genomic DNA template. Using its own MiXCR run on the reads, TCRdb lists one record per CDR3 protein. Among more than 100,000 distinct CDR3 sequences, more than 35% were seen once, and the ten largest hold 8% to 8.5%. Trimming shortened V by 3 bases and J by 6 bases, and 9 bases separated the two germline ends. This CDR3 contains 13 residues. Germline V lookup: CDR1 LNHNV, CDR2 YYDKDF (reference sequence). The chain recombines TRBV15 with TRBJ1-5; D is unclear. This sequence was found in a human donor in good health, serving as a control. The source material was sorted CD4+, CD8+, or CD8+CD57+ T cells (not recorded which) from PBMCs. The CDR3 coding sequence is TGTGCCACCAGCAGGGAGGGAGGTCAGCCCCAGCATTTT. It translates to CATSREGGQPQHF.